This TCR beta chain derives from a study of identifying expanded T cells in peripheral blood. CDR1 SGHTA and CDR2 FQGTGA come from the germline V gene. J was trimmed by 8 bases and V by 4 bases; bases with no gene match: 1. The CDR3 has 13 residues. Clones were read by immunoSEQ multiplex PCR, and TCRdb kept only the in-frame ones, dropping some. Of under 85,000 clones in the sample, 80% to 85% are singletons; the top ten hold about 20%. Study observations and caveats: Across healthy donors, higher total template counts meant significantly greater roughly two-week count variance.

Comment on this clone: The antigen is undetermined.

The rearrangement uses TRBV7-3 and TRBJ1-4; 10 bases are a match to TRBD1. This clonotype originated in a person aged 18-69 years in good health. The sequenced sample consisted of blood. The CDR3 sequence is CASSWTGGEKLFF. CDR3 DNA sequence: TGTGCCAGCAGCTGGACAGGGGGGGAAAAACTGTTTTTT.